One and the same sample provided the 19 T cell receptor beta chains below, sequenced in a study of blood T cell repertoires in COVID-19. Sequencing used immunoSEQ multiplex PCR; TCRdb keeps in-frame clones, though not all of them. The sample carries about 21,000 clones, approximately 83% recorded once. Sequences were obtained from peripheral blood. The origin of the receptors is a human donor in a cohort sampled during active COVID-19.

This clone was detected only a few times. This chain uses TRBV11-2 with TRBJ2-7; a possible D gene is TRBD2 (5 bases). Germline V gene sequence: CDR1 SGHAT, CDR2 FQNNGV. This CDR3 is built from 18 residues. The ends were cut back, 4 bases at V and 0 bases at J, with 22 bases in the middle. Written as DNA, the CDR3 is TGTGCCAGCAGCTCCGGGCGTGGAGGACCCCCAAGCTCCTACGAGCAGTACTTC. Amino acid sequence: CASSSGRGGPPSSYEQYF.

The chain joins TRBV5-4 to TRBJ1-4; TRBD1 might be the D (5 bases). Germline V gene data show CDR1 as SGHNT and CDR2 as YYREEE (reference sequence). Trimming cost V 7 bases and J 0 bases, with 13 bases left between them. This CDR3 is 15 amino acids long. Written as DNA, the CDR3 is TGTGCCAGCCGCCCTGGGGGGGCAACTAATGAAAAACTGTTTTTT. It encodes CASRPGGATNEKLFF. Full variable domain (rest looked up from reference TRBV5-4 and TRBJ1-4): ETGVTQSPTHLIKTRGQQVTLRCSSQSGHNTVSWYQQALGQGPQFIFQYYREEENGRGNFPPRFSGLQFPNYSSELNVNALELDDSALYLCASRPGGATNEKLFFGSGTQLSVL.

This sequence joins TRBV5-1 and TRBJ1-5; 9 positions match TRBD1. V gave up 0 bases and J gave up 4 bases; unmatched junction bases: 5. This CDR3 is built from 16 residues. The germline gives CDR1 SGHRS, CDR2 YFSETQ. CDR3 loop: CASSLGGTGFNQPQHF. For the CDR3, the DNA is TGCGCCAGCAGCTTGGGAGGGACAGGGTTTAATCAGCCCCAGCATTTT. The complete variable domain, with remaining parts taken from reference TRBV5-1 and TRBJ1-5, reads KAGVTQTPRYLIKTRGQQVTLSCSPISGHRSVSWYQQTPGQGLQFLFEYFSETQRNKGNFPGRFSGRQFSNSRSEMNVSTLELGDSALYLCASSLGGTGFNQPQHFGDGTRLSIL.

This clone has only one observation. The V call is TRBV2, the J call TRBJ1-2; unclear D gene. Germline CDR1 SNHLY, CDR2 FYNNEI. The CDR3 runs 15 residues. V was cut by 3 bases and J by 4 bases, with 15 bases left in between. The CDR3 nucleotides are TGTGCCAGCAGTGATTCCCTCGGGTCGCTCTATGGCTACACCTTC. Protein sequence: CASSDSLGSLYGYTF. The whole variable domain, filled in from reference TRBV2 and TRBJ1-2, reads EPEVTQTPSHQVTQMGQEVILRCVPISNHLYFYWYRQILGQKVEFLVSFYNNEISEKSEIFDDQFSVERPDGSNFTLKIRSTKLEDSAMYFCASSDSLGSLYGYTFGSGTRLTVV.

This chain links TRBV11-3 with TRBJ1-1; D is undetermined. Germline V gives CDR1 SGHNT, CDR2 YENEEA. With 6 bases removed from V and 1 base from J, the gap between germline ends came to 9 bases. This CDR3 has 13 amino acids. The CDR3 DNA is TGTGCCAGCAGGTATCCAGGGAACACTGAAGCTTTCTTT. Encoded protein: CASRYPGNTEAFF.

This CDR3 is CATSDLGLGTDTQYF. The CDR3 DNA follows: TGTGCCACCAGTGATCTGGGTCTCGGGACAGATACGCAGTATTTT. The gene calls are TRBV24-1 and TRBJ2-3; D is uncertain. The CDR3 is made up of 15 amino acids. The V end lost 3 bases, the J end lost 3 bases, and 12 bases lay between the germline ends. Germline V lookup: CDR1 KGHDR, CDR2 SFDVKD.

The chain uses TRBV30 and TRBJ2-7; 9 bases map to TRBD1. Germline V lookup: CDR1 GTSNPN, CDR2 SVGIG (reference sequence). V gave up 0 bases and J gave up 2 bases; unmatched junction bases: 2. This CDR3 has 14 amino acids. The CDR3 protein is CAWSVGQGAYEQYF. The CDR3 DNA reads TGTGCCTGGAGTGTGGGACAGGGCGCCTACGAGCAGTACTTC.

The chain has TRBV19 and TRBJ2-2; D is possibly TRBD1 (6 bases). Germline assignment: CDR1 LNHDA and CDR2 SQIVND (reference sequence). V was pared by 4 bases and J by 6 bases, with 12 bases between. This CDR3 is built from 14 residues. In nucleotides, the CDR3 is TGTGCCAGTAGTAAAACAGGGAGCGCCGGGGAGCTGTTTTTT. Protein product: CASSKTGSAGELFF.

This chain uses TRBV19 with TRBJ1-5; TRBD1 is a possible D gene (6 bases). This CDR3 is 13 amino acids long. CDR1 LNHDA and CDR2 SQIVND come from the germline V gene (reference sequence). V was pared by 3 bases and J by 8 bases, with 11 bases between. The CDR3 sequence: CASSIGGREPQHF. The CDR3 bases are TGTGCCAGTAGTATCGGGGGGCGGGAGCCCCAGCATTTT. The full variable domain, in which reference TRBV19 and TRBJ1-5 provide the parts outside the CDR3, is DGGITQSPKYLFRKEGQNVTLSCEQNLNHDAMYWYRQDPGQGLRLIYYSQIVNDFQKGDIAEGYSVSREKKESFPLTVTSAQKNPTAFYLCASSIGGREPQHFGDGTRLSIL.

The chain links TRBV5-6 to TRBJ2-3; TRBD2 agrees at 15 bases. Germline V lookup: CDR1 SGHDT, CDR2 YYEEEE. V lost 0 bases and J lost 6; bases outside the gene matches: 11. This CDR3 comprises 19 residues. The CDR3 reads CASSLETGLAGGHKDTQYF. The CDR3 DNA reads TGTGCCAGCAGCTTGGAAACAGGACTAGCGGGGGGGCATAAGGATACGCAGTATTTT.

The chain carries TRBV4-2 and TRBJ1-1; a weak D match, TRBD1 (5 bases). Germline V CDR1 and CDR2: LGHNA, YNFKEQ. The CDR3 consists of 13 residues. Trimming removed 0 bases at V and 10 bases at J, with 12 bases between. CDR3 DNA: TGTGCCAGCAGCCAAGAAAGGACGGGGGGAGCTTTCTTT. It specifies CASSQERTGGAFF.

The chain employs TRBV11-2 and TRBJ1-1; TRBD1 aligns across 7 bases. J was trimmed by 0 bases and V by 5 bases; bases with no gene match: 3. Germline V gene data show CDR1 as SGHAT and CDR2 as FQNNGV. This CDR3 spans 14 amino acids. The CDR3 bases are TGTGCCAGCAGCAAAGGACAGGTGAACACTGAAGCTTTCTTT. The encoded protein is CASSKGQVNTEAFF.

This clone is a singleton in its sample. The V and J genes are TRBV6-5 and TRBJ1-3; the D is unclear. CDR1 and CDR2 (germline): MNHEY, SVGAGI. CDR3 length equals 15 residues. Trimming took 6 bases from V and 1 from J, leaving 13 bases between them. The CDR3 coding sequence is TGTGCCAGCAGCCTTAAGTTCGGGTCTGGAAACACCATATATTTT. Encoded protein: CASSLKFGSGNTIYF.

V is TRBV6-6 and J is TRBJ1-3, with 10 bases identical to TRBD1. The CDR3 length is 13 residues. Trimming at V came to 4 bases and at J to 7 bases, leaving 1 base not matched to a gene. CDR1 and CDR2 from the germline V gene are MNHNY and SVGAGI (reference sequence). CDR3 loop: CASSWDRGNTIYF. The CDR3 DNA reads TGTGCCAGCAGTTGGGACAGGGGCAACACCATATATTTT.

The V and J genes are TRBV7-8 and TRBJ1-2; no firm D call. The CDR3 loop spans 13 amino acids. The V end was cut by 6 bases, the J end by 1 base, with 9 bases between. Germline CDR1 reads SGHVS; CDR2 reads FQNEAQ. The CDR3 DNA follows: TGTGCCAGCAGTGCGACTGTTAACTATGGCTACACCTTC. It encodes CASSATVNYGYTF.

This clone was seen more than once but under ten times. This chain uses TRBV6-2 or TRBV6-3 with TRBJ1-5, with 9 bases that match TRBD1. The trim removed 7 bases at V and 5 bases at J, leaving 9 bases unmatched. The CDR3 covers 15 residues. Germline V gene data show CDR1 as MNHEY and CDR2 as SVGEGT. The CDR3 nucleotides read TGTGCCAGCAACCCACGGGGACAGGGATATCAGCCCCAGCATTTT. Its protein is CASNPRGQGYQPQHF.

This chain joins TRBV28 and TRBJ1-1; D is unclear. This CDR3 region has 13 residues. Trimming took off 1 base at V and 4 bases at J, with 7 bases between the two ends. Germline V gene sequence: CDR1 MDHEN, CDR2 SYDVKM. The CDR3 DNA sequence: TGTGCCAGCAGTTTATTCACCGGCACTGAAGCTTTCTTT. Translated: CASSLFTGTEAFF.

This clone was observed a handful of times. The CDR3 DNA reads as TGTGCCAGCAGCCAAGGAGGACACAGTGGGCGCTACTCCTACGAGCAGTACTTC. It codes for CASSQGGHSGRYSYEQYF. The rearrangement links TRBV3-1 (or the pseudogene TRBV3-2) to TRBJ2-7, with D maybe TRBD1 (5 bases). The V gene lost 1 base and the J gene lost 0 bases, with 19 bases spanning the gap. In germline, CDR1 is LGHDT, CDR2 YNNKEL (reference sequence). The CDR3 contains 18 residues.

The CDR3 spells CAWSEKGLFNQPQHF. The CDR3 coding sequence is TGTGCCTGGAGTGAAAAGGGACTGTTTAATCAGCCCCAGCATTTT. The rearrangement uses TRBV30 and TRBJ1-5; TRBD1 might be the D (5 bases). Per the germline V gene, CDR1 is GTSNPN and CDR2 is SVGIG (reference sequence). The CDR3 sequence is 15 residues long. V was cut by 1 base and J by 4 bases, with 14 bases left in between.